A single sample is the source of the 25 T cell receptor beta chains below, sequenced in a study of blood T cells in healthy people across ages. A sample-barcoded 5' primer and a J-beta primer mix were used in a second PCR of roughly 7 to 12 cycles. TCRdb fed the 5' RACE reads into MiXCR, producing one record per CDR3 protein. The table has some 1.6 million distinct CDR3 sequences, about 35% seen once. Sample: blood. The receptors shown here come from a woman in her twenties or thirties in good health.

This clonotype was counted at least ten times. V is TRBV6-5 and J is TRBJ1-6, with TRBD1 matching over 7 bases. Germline V gene sequence: CDR1 MNHEY, CDR2 SVGAGI. The CDR3 contains 14 residues. Trimming at V came to 6 bases and at J to 6 bases, leaving 5 bases not matched to a gene. The CDR3, as DNA: TGTGCCAGCAGCCGAGACAGGGCTAATTCACCCCTCCACTTT. This codes for CASSRDRANSPLHF.

This chain connects TRBV11-2 to TRBJ2-1, with 10 bases matching TRBD2. Germline V gene lookup returns CDR1 SGHAT and CDR2 FQNNGV. The length of the CDR3 is 15 residues. J gave up 4 bases and V 3 bases, and 3 bases lay outside the gene matches. The CDR3 loop is CASSLERGGYNEQFF. The DNA for the CDR3 is TGTGCCAGCAGCTTGGAGCGGGGGGGATACAATGAGCAGTTCTTC.

The rearrangement joins TRBV4-1 to TRBJ2-3; D not resolved. The CDR3 has 14 amino acids. V gave up 6 bases and J gave up 3 bases, with 13 bases separating them. CDR1 is MGHRA and CDR2 is YSYEKL in the germline V gene. The chain's CDR3 is CASRPEPLTDTQYF. In DNA, the CDR3 is TGCGCCAGCAGGCCCGAGCCCCTAACAGATACGCAGTATTTT.

The chain employs TRBV30 and TRBJ1-2; tentative D call: TRBD1 (5 bases). Germline V lookup: CDR1 GTSNPN, CDR2 SVGIG (reference sequence). The V and J ends lost 2 bases and 4 bases respectively, with 14 bases between them. The CDR3 totals 14 residues. In DNA, the CDR3 is TGTGCCTGGAGTCTCGAGGGGCGAGGCTATGGCTACACCTTC. As protein: CAWSLEGRGYGYTF.

This clonotype was counted many times. The CDR3 region is CASSFWSANYGYTF. Written as DNA, the CDR3 is TGTGCCAGCAGCTTCTGGTCAGCTAACTATGGCTACACCTTC. The V call is TRBV5-4, the J call TRBJ1-2; D not resolved. Per the germline V gene, CDR1 is SGHNT and CDR2 is YYREEE (reference sequence). V lost 2 bases, J lost 0 bases, and 8 bases lay in between. The CDR3 loop spans 14 amino acids.

Here the CDR3 DNA reads TGTGCCACTCGCCGGCAGGGGTCCCTCTACGAGCAGTACTTC. Protein: CATRRQGSLYEQYF. The chain recombines TRBV6-2 or TRBV6-3 with TRBJ2-7, with D perhaps matching TRBD1 (6 bases). Germline-derived CDR1 and CDR2 are MNHEY and SVGEGT. V was clipped by 10 bases and J by 3 bases, with 19 bases between them. CDR3 length: 14 amino acids.

This clonotype was seen at least ten times. The V and J genes are TRBV29-1 and TRBJ2-5, with unresolved D. Germline V CDR1 and CDR2: SQVTM, ANQGSEA. The CDR3 is made up of 11 amino acids. Trimming took off 4 bases at V and 5 bases at J, with 8 bases between the two ends. CDR3 nucleotides: TGCAGCGTTGTCCTTAGGGAGACCCAGTACTTC. Protein sequence: CSVVLRETQYF.

The J gene is TRBJ2-1, the V gene TRBV6-1; D is uncertain. This CDR3 is built from 16 residues. V was trimmed by 1 base and J by 6 bases, leaving 16 bases between them. The V gene's germline CDR1 is MNHNS and CDR2 SASEGT. The CDR3 is CASSEEQLIDLNEQFF. CDR3 coding DNA: TGTGCCAGCAGTGAAGAACAGTTAATAGACCTCAATGAGCAGTTCTTC.

This clonotype appeared a few times. The chain couples TRBV13 to TRBJ1-5; no clear D gene. Germline V gene data show CDR1 as PRHDT and CDR2 as FYEKMQ (reference sequence). There are 14 residues in the CDR3. Trimming shortened V by 2 bases and J by 0 bases, and 5 bases separated the two germline ends. The CDR3 DNA reads as TGTGCCAGCAGCTTATCAATTAGCAATCAGCCCCAGCATTTT. The encoded protein is CASSLSISNQPQHF.

This clonotype has more than one count but fewer than ten. The J gene is TRBJ1-1, the V gene TRBV3-1; D not certain. Germline CDR1 reads LGHDT; CDR2 reads YNNKEL (reference sequence). The CDR3 covers 13 residues. V gave up 2 bases and J gave up 0 bases, with 4 bases separating them. CDR3 nucleotide sequence: TGTGCCAGCAGCCAACGAGTGAACACTGAAGCTTTCTTT. Protein product: CASSQRVNTEAFF.

This clonotype was detected only once. The J gene is TRBJ1-5, the V gene TRBV6-1, with unresolved D. From germline, CDR1 is MNHNS and CDR2 SASEGT. The CDR3 is 15 residues long. V gave up 1 base and J gave up 3 bases, with 10 bases separating them. CDR3 in DNA: TGTGCCAGCAGTGAAGGGCGACACACCAATCAGCCCCAGCATTTT. Translation gives CASSEGRHTNQPQHF.

This clonotype was observed many times. The chain recombines TRBV5-1 with TRBJ2-7; D gene uncertain. The CDR3 loop spans 14 amino acids. Germline CDR1 reads SGHRS; CDR2 reads YFSETQ. Trimming stripped 1 base from V and 0 bases from J, with 8 bases between. The CDR3 spells CASSLSMVSYEQYF. CDR3 DNA: TGCGCCAGCAGCTTGTCGATGGTCTCCTACGAGCAGTACTTC.

A note on this clonotype: Since a much larger clone is just one base distant, this may be a read error. The chain recombines TRBV7-2 with TRBJ2-5; D assignment may be TRBD1 or TRBD2 (5 bases each). CDR3 length equals 15 residues. The germline V gene encodes CDR1 SGHTA and CDR2 FQGNSA. The CDR3 region is CAGSPGTDLRETQYF. The CDR3 DNA follows: TGTGCCGGCAGCCCCGGGACGGACCTCCGGGAGACCCAGTACTTC.

The gene calls are TRBV14 and TRBJ1-3; D gene uncertain. From germline, CDR1 is SGHDN and CDR2 FVKESK. CDR3 length: 12 residues. V was clipped by 0 bases and J by 6 bases, with 3 bases between them. Here the CDR3 DNA reads TGTGCCAGCAGCCAAGAACCAAACACCATATATTTT. Protein sequence: CASSQEPNTIYF.

The chain is built from TRBV4-1 and TRBJ2-7; no reliable D call. The germline V and J ends were trimmed by 1 base and 2 bases, with 9 bases remaining between them. Germline CDR1 and CDR2: MGHRA and YSYEKL. CDR3 length: 14 residues. CDR3 sequence (DNA): TGCGCCAGCAGCCAAGGTTACTTCACCTACGAGCAGTACTTC. Its translation is CASSQGYFTYEQYF.

This chain links TRBV7-6 with TRBJ2-7, with a possible D match to TRBD2 (6 bases). Looked up from germline, CDR1 is SGHVS and CDR2 is FNYEAQ. V lost 4 bases, J lost 2 bases, and 18 bases lay in between. The CDR3 spans 16 residues. CDR3 bases: TGTGCCAGCAGCTCTAGGAGGGGCAGCACCGCCTACGAGCAGTACTTC. Protein sequence: CASSSRRGSTAYEQYF.

This chain uses TRBV18 with TRBJ2-3; 10 bases align to TRBD2. The CDR3 loop spans 17 amino acids. Germline V gene lookup returns CDR1 KGHSH and CDR2 LQKENI. V dropped 1 base and J dropped 2; count of bases not matched to a gene: 6. The CDR3 loop is CASSPLPSGSDTDTQYF. DNA for the CDR3: TGTGCCAGCTCACCACTCCCTAGCGGGAGCGACACAGATACGCAGTATTTT.

A note on this clonotype: This could be a read error, since a much larger clone is one nucleotide away. The chain has TRBV29-1 and TRBJ2-5; either TRBD1 or TRBD2 may fit D (5 bases each). V shed 2 bases and J shed 1 base, with 14 bases lying between them. Germline V lookup: CDR1 SQVTM, CDR2 ANQGSEA. CDR3 length: 15 amino acids. DNA for the CDR3: TGCAGCGTTGAAAGGTGGGACCTAGGCCAAGAGACCCAGTACTTC. Encoded protein: CSVERWDLGQETQYF.

J is TRBJ1-2 and V is TRBV20-1; D is perhaps TRBD1 (5 bases). CDR1 is DFQATT and CDR2 is SNEGSKA in the germline V gene (reference sequence). Trimming took off 1 base at V and 8 bases at J, with 14 bases between the two ends. The CDR3 is made up of 13 amino acids. The CDR3 bases are TGCAGTGCTAGAGTGAGCGGGGCGGACGGCTACACCTTC. Its protein is CSARVSGADGYTF.

The V call is TRBV20-1, the J call TRBJ2-2; TRBD2 aligns across 8 bases. This CDR3 is built from 14 residues. Germline assignment: CDR1 DFQATT and CDR2 SNEGSKA (reference sequence). After removal of 3 bases from V and 7 bases from J, the junction contained 7 bases not matched to a gene. The CDR3 is CSARSLAGSGELFF. The DNA for the CDR3 is TGCAGTGCTAGGTCCCTAGCGGGTAGCGGGGAGCTGTTTTTT.

This clonotype has just a few counts. The chain employs TRBV30 and TRBJ2-5; D is undetermined. Germline CDR1 reads GTSNPN; CDR2 reads SVGIG (reference sequence). CDR3 length: 13 residues. V gave up 2 bases and J gave up 5 bases, with 12 bases separating them. CDR3 sequence reads: CAWSWATVETQYF. In nucleotides, the CDR3 is TGTGCCTGGAGTTGGGCTACCGTCGAGACCCAGTACTTC.

This clonotype was observed a few times. The chain links TRBV3-1 to TRBJ1-2; tentative D call: TRBD1 (5 bases). The CDR3 covers 15 residues. V lost 3 bases and J 4 bases, leaving 15 bases between the germline ends. Germline CDR1 reads LGHDT; CDR2 reads YNNKEL (reference sequence). CDR3: CASSQGEYSRYGYTF. The CDR3 DNA reads as TGTGCCAGCAGCCAGGGGGAGTACAGCCGCTATGGCTACACCTTC.

This chain connects TRBV7-9 to TRBJ2-6; a weak D match, TRBD1 (5 bases). The length of the CDR3 is 20 residues. Germline V gene sequence: CDR1 SEHNR, CDR2 FQNEAQ (reference sequence). V was clipped by 1 base and J by 0 bases, with 19 bases between them. CDR3 region: CASSLGDPRVPSSGANVLTF. In DNA, the CDR3 is TGTGCCAGCAGCTTAGGTGATCCCAGGGTACCCAGCTCTGGGGCCAACGTCCTGACTTTC.

The chain couples TRBV11-3 to TRBJ2-3; D call uncertain. The CDR3 contains 14 residues. Trimming left V 0 bases short and J 1 base short, with 5 bases between. Germline CDR1 is SGHNT and CDR2 is YENEEA. In DNA form, the CDR3 reads TGTGCCAGCAGCTTAGATCACGGCACAGATACGCAGTATTTT. Translation gives CASSLDHGTDTQYF.

The J gene is TRBJ2-5, the V gene TRBV28, with TRBD1 identical over 7 bases. The J call may be mistaken, given a closer DNA end match to TRBJ2-7. CDR1 MDHEN and CDR2 SYDVKM come from the germline V gene. CDR3 size: 14 residues. The CDR3 spells CASTSTGKESEQYF. The CDR3 bases are TGTGCCAGCACCTCGACAGGGAAAGAATCCGAGCAGTACTTC.